The 9 T cell receptor beta chains in this list originate from one sample, sequenced in a study of CD8+ T cells in alopecia areata (dated by TCRdb to 2016 to 2019). The method was the immunoSEQ multiplex PCR assay. For TCR sequencing, RNA was extracted from every sample and reverse transcribed into cDNA to serve as template. TCRdb carries this immuneACCESS record with in-frame sequences only. Its versions omit some clonotypes, under half of them owing to an unresolved V gene in the studies checked, with the rest unexplained. The sample contains 150,000 to 200,000 clones, around three fifths of them found a single time. The top ten hold 1% of the sample. This specimen's time point label, interpreted: about 25 weeks on oral tofacitinib. The treatment or condition label for this specimen denotes: oral pan-JAK inhibitor, 5-10 mg twice daily. This material consisted of CD4+ T cells sorted from blood, taken at week 24, from a patient treated with tofacitinib. The receptors were gathered from a human donor with alopecia areata.

This clone was counted a few times. The chain has TRBV6-6 and TRBJ2-5; 7 bases fit TRBD1. Losses at the gene ends were 11 bases for V and 5 bases for J; bases not matched to a gene: 11. The CDR3 is 13 residues long. Germline V CDR1 and CDR2: MNHNY, SVGAGI (reference sequence). The CDR3 region is CAVNRGSVETQYF. CDR3 coding DNA: TGTGCCGTCAACAGGGGAAGTGTGGAGACCCAGTACTTC.

The chain recombines TRBV30 with TRBJ2-1; 12 positions agree with TRBD2. The CDR3 covers 17 residues. J lost 2 bases, V lost 6 bases, and 11 bases had no gene match. The V gene's germline CDR1 is GTSNPN and CDR2 SVGIG (reference sequence). The CDR3 sequence is CACSGLAGMLTYNEQFF. Here the CDR3 DNA reads TGTGCCTGCTCAGGACTAGCGGGGATGTTGACCTACAATGAGCAGTTCTTC.

V gene TRBV5-1 combines with J gene TRBJ2-1; D is uncertain. Germline CDR1 SGHRS, CDR2 YFSETQ. V lost 2 bases and J lost 0, with 9 bases in between. The CDR3 sequence is 15 residues long. The DNA for the CDR3 is TGCGCCAGCAGCTTAGGGATGGCCTCCTACAATGAGCAGTTCTTC. Its translation is CASSLGMASYNEQFF.

The chain has TRBV14 and TRBJ2-3; TRBD2 aligns across 9 bases. V trimming: 4 bases; J trimming: 5 bases; junction bases outside the gene matches: 4. The CDR3 extends over 14 amino acids. Germline lookup yields CDR1 SGHDN and CDR2 FVKESK. The CDR3 spells CASSPRLAVDTQYF. CDR3 nucleotides: TGTGCCAGCAGCCCCCGACTAGCGGTAGATACGCAGTATTTT.

This clone was counted once. This rearrangement joins TRBV5-6 to TRBJ2-1; D uncertain. V lost 4 bases and J 9 bases, leaving 14 bases between the germline ends. CDR1 is SGHDT and CDR2 is YYEEEE in the germline V gene. CDR3 length equals 13 residues. CDR3 loop: CASSPKGSGEQFF. The CDR3, as DNA: TGTGCCAGCAGCCCAAAAGGGTCGGGTGAGCAGTTCTTC.

This clone has only a few counts. This chain joins TRBV29-1 and TRBJ1-1, with D perhaps TRBD1 (6 bases). The ends were cut back, 4 bases at V and 2 bases at J, with 14 bases in the middle. Germline-derived CDR1 and CDR2 are SQVTM and ANQGSEA. The CDR3 runs 14 residues. The CDR3 spells CSVVRGYPNTEAFF. CDR3 DNA sequence: TGCAGCGTTGTCAGGGGCTACCCCAACACTGAAGCTTTCTTT.

The chain's CDR3 is CASSLVQGISSPLHF. DNA of the CDR3: TGCGCCAGCAGCTTGGTGCAGGGGATCAGTTCACCCCTCCACTTT. The gene calls are TRBV5-1 and TRBJ1-6; TRBD1 is a possible D gene (6 bases). Germline V gene data show CDR1 as SGHRS and CDR2 as YFSETQ. CDR3 length equals 15 residues. V gave up 0 bases and J gave up 9 bases, with 13 bases separating them.

The chain has TRBV25-1 and TRBJ2-7, with D perhaps matching TRBD2 (5 bases). Looked up from germline, CDR1 is MGHDK and CDR2 is SYGVNS. Trimming took 1 base from V and 3 from J, leaving 16 bases between them. The CDR3 consists of 16 residues. CDR3 sequence: CASSELRGSVVYEQYF. CDR3 coding DNA: TGTGCCAGCAGTGAATTGAGAGGGAGTGTTGTCTACGAGCAGTACTTC.

This chain connects TRBV7-2 to TRBJ1-2, with TRBD1 as a possible D gene (6 bases). Between the trimmed V and J ends, which lost 1 base and 4 bases, there was a span of 16 bases. CDR1 and CDR2 from the germline V gene are SGHTA and FQGNSA. The CDR3 has 16 amino acids. This chain's CDR3 is CASSLEGRGAVYGYTF. CDR3 sequence (DNA): TGTGCCAGCAGCTTAGAGGGCCGGGGGGCCGTCTATGGCTACACCTTC.